This T cell receptor (beta chain) was sequenced for a study of identical twins. Worth noting for this clonotype: Its antigen is undetermined.

Study findings and constraints: Abundant beta clonotypes from cord blood had fewer insertions, unlike memory repertoires, which showed none.

The germline CDR1 and CDR2 sequences are DFQATT and SNEGSKA (reference sequence). V was clipped by 1 base and J by 3 bases, with 16 bases between them. The CDR3 loop spans 15 amino acids. Each CDR3 protein gets one entry after TCRdb re-called the 5' RACE reads with MiXCR. The data contain a few hundred thousand distinct CDR3 sequences, about 8.5% of them singletons. The same specimen was also included in a second study, on yellow fever vaccine responses in identical twins.

The chain is built from TRBV20-1 and TRBJ2-7; TRBD2 might be the D (5 bases). This clonotype was sampled from a woman younger than 35 in good health. Source material: CD8+ T cells sorted from blood. CDR3 residues: CSARGAPAENYEQYF. In DNA, the CDR3 is TGCAGTGCTAGAGGGGCGCCAGCGGAGAACTACGAGCAGTACTTC.